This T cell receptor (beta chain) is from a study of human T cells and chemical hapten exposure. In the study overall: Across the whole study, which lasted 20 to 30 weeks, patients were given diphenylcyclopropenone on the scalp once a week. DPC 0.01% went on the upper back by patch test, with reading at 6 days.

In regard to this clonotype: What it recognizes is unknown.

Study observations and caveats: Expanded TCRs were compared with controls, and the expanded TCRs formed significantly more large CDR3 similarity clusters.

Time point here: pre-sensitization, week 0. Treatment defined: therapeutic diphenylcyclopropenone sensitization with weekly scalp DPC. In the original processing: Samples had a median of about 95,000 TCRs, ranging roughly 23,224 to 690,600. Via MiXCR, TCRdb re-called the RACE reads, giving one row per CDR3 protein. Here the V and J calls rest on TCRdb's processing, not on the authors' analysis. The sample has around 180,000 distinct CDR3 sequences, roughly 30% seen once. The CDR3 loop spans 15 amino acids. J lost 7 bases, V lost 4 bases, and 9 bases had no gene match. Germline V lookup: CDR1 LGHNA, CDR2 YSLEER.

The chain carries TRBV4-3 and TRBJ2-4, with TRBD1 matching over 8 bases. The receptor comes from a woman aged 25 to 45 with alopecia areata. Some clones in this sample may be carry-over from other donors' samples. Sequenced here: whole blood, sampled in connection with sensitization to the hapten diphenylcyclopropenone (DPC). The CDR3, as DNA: TGCGCCAGCAGCCGCCGCTTACAGGGGGACAACATTCAGTACTTC. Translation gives CASSRRLQGDNIQYF.